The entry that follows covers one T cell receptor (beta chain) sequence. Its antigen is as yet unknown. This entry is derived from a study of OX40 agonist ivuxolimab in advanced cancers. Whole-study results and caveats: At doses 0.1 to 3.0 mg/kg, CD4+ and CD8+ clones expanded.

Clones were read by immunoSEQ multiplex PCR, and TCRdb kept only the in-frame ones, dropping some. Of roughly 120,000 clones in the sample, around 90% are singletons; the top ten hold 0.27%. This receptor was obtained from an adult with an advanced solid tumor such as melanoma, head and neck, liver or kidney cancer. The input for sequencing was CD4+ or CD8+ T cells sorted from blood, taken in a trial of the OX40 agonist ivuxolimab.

CDR3 coding DNA: TGTGCCAGCAGCTTAGTTTTTCAACTAGCCAAAAACATTCAGTACTTC. Its protein is CASSLVFQLAKNIQYF. The V and J genes are TRBV7-2 and TRBJ2-4; D is undetermined. CDR1 and CDR2 from the germline V gene are SGHTA and FQGNSA. This CDR3 is built from 16 residues. Trimming pared 1 base from V and 0 bases from J, leaving 10 bases between.